This TCR beta chain was sequenced for a study of technical replicates of blood from a few donors. CDR1 and CDR2 from the germline V gene are MGHDK and SYGVNS. With V trimmed by 4 bases and J by 1 base, 10 bases remained unmatched. The CDR3 totals 16 residues. Sequenced by immunoSEQ multiplex PCR; TCRdb stores in-frame clones only, minus some. The sample consists of 70,000 to 90,000 clones, more than 90% of them appearing once. The TCR was taken from a human donor in good health. Input material: T cells isolated from PBMCs. The chain has TRBV25-1 and TRBJ2-7; 7 nucleotides agree with TRBD1. DNA of the CDR3: TGTGCCAGCAGTGGACCCGGACAGGATGCTTCCTACGAGCAGTACTTC. As protein: CASSGPGQDASYEQYF.